This T cell receptor beta chain emerged from a study of CD8+CD57+ T cells in acquired aplastic anemia. For the study at large: Sorted CD4+ and CD8+ cells yielded about 3 ug of DNA on average. Study observations and caveats: Both patients and controls carried the same twenty-nine CD8+ CDR3 sequences.

The patients chosen for sequencing had shown expansion of CD8+CD57+ cells (detected by flow cytometry). Each patient had severe acquired aplastic anemia. Blood sampling was performed on the patients, and none of them had received therapy by then. The V gene end was trimmed by 7 bases and the J gene end by 0 bases; junction bases not matched to a gene: 4. Per the germline V gene, CDR1 is LNHDA and CDR2 is SQIVND (reference sequence). The CDR3 has 14 amino acids. This clonotype came up many times. The target antigen is unknown. Genomic DNA provided the template from which TCR beta VDJ and CDR3 profiles were obtained. MiXCR, run by TCRdb on the reads, gives a single entry per CDR3 protein. The repertoire has some 150,000 distinct CDR3 sequences, approximately 52% of them found once; the top ten carry approximately 12%.

The sample consisted of sorted CD4+, CD8+, or CD8+CD57+ T cells (not recorded which) from PBMCs. This chain connects TRBV19 to TRBJ2-7; TRBD1 matches 9 bases. This clonotype was sampled from a human donor with aplastic anemia. CDR3 nucleotide sequence: TGTGCCAGTACCCCGACAGGGGGCTCCTACGAGCAGTACTTC. It encodes CASTPTGGSYEQYF.